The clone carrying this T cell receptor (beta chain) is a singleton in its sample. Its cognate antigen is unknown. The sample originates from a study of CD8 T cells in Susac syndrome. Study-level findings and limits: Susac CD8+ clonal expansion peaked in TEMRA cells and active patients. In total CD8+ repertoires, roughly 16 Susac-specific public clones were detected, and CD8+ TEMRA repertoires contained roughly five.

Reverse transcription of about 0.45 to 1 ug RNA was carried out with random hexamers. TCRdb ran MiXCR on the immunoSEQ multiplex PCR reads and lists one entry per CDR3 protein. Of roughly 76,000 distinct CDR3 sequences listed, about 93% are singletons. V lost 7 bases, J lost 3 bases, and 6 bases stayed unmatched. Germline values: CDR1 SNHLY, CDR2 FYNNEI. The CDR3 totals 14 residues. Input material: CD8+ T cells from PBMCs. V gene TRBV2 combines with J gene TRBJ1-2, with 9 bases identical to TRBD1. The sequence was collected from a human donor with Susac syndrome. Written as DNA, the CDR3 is TGTGCCAGCACCCCGGACAGGGGATACTATGGCTACACCTTC. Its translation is CASTPDRGYYGYTF.